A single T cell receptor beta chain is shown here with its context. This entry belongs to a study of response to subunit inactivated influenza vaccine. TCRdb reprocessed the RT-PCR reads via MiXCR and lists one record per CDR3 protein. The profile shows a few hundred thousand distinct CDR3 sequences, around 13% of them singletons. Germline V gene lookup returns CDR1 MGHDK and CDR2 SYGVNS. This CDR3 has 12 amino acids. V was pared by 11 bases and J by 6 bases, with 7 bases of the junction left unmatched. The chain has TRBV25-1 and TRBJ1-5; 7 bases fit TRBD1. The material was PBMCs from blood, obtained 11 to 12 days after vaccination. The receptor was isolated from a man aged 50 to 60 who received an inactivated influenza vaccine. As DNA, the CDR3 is TGTGCCGCGCAGGGGGTCGGTCAGCCCCAGCATTTT. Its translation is CAAQGVGQPQHF.